These 18 T cell receptor beta chains were all obtained from the same sample, sequenced in a study of T cell responses to AZD1222 COVID-19 vaccine. TCRdb keeps only in-frame clones here, not all; method: immunoSEQ multiplex PCR. This table holds around 140,000 clones, roughly 93% found once. The sequences come from peripheral blood, collected 28 days after the second AZD1222 dose. All receptors derive from an adult who received the AZD1222 COVID-19 vaccine.

This clone was detected only once. For the CDR3, the DNA is TGTGCCAGCAGCTCCCCCCTAGGGTCTGGTTACGAGCAGTACTTC. This sequence encodes CASSSPLGSGYEQYF. J is TRBJ2-7 and V is TRBV11-2; no clear D. Trimming took off 4 bases at V and 4 bases at J, with 17 bases between the two ends. Germline loops: CDR1 SGHAT, CDR2 FQNNGV. The CDR3 is made up of 15 amino acids.

This chain connects TRBV7-2 to TRBJ1-5; TRBD1 might be the D (5 bases). The V gene lost 8 bases and the J gene lost 2 bases, with 10 bases spanning the gap. CDR3 length: 13 residues. Germline loops: CDR1 SGHTA, CDR2 FQGNSA. The CDR3 protein is CASGQNGNQPQHF. CDR3 nucleotide sequence: TGTGCCAGCGGACAAAATGGCAATCAGCCCCAGCATTTT.

The V gene is TRBV12-3 or TRBV12-4, the J gene TRBJ1-2; D is unclear. Trimming removed 7 bases from V and 8 bases from J, with 11 bases in between. The CDR3 covers 11 residues. The CDR3 protein is CASMLKGGYTF. The CDR3 DNA reads TGTGCCAGCATGTTAAAAGGGGGCTACACCTTC.

This chain joins TRBV5-1 and TRBJ1-1, with D uncertain. Trimming stripped 8 bases from V and 0 bases from J, with 14 bases between. This CDR3 contains 14 residues. Germline lookup yields CDR1 SGHRS and CDR2 YFSETQ. In DNA form, the CDR3 reads TGCGCCAGTTCGGGAGCCTACTTGAACACTGAAGCTTTCTTT. Amino acid sequence: CASSGAYLNTEAFF.

V and J are TRBV11-2 and TRBJ2-1, with D uncertain. Trimming left V 6 bases short and J 0 bases short, with 12 bases between. This CDR3 spans 15 amino acids. Germline V gene data show CDR1 as SGHAT and CDR2 as FQNNGV. The CDR3 loop reads CASRHLADSYNEQFF. DNA for the CDR3: TGTGCCAGCAGACACCTCGCGGACTCCTACAATGAGCAGTTCTTC.

V and J are TRBV7-9 and TRBJ1-2; D gene uncertain. The germline V gene has CDR1 SEHNR and CDR2 FQNEAQ (reference sequence). This CDR3 is built from 14 residues. The ends were cut back, 5 bases at V and 4 bases at J, with 14 bases in the middle. The CDR3 coding sequence is TGTGCCAGCAGCCCATTTGAGGGATCCTATGGCTACACCTTC. Translation: CASSPFEGSYGYTF.

This clone has only one observation. The chain is built from TRBV15 and TRBJ1-5; unclear D gene. CDR1 is LNHNV, CDR2 YYDKDF, per germline (reference sequence). CDR3 length equals 13 residues. V shed 6 bases and J shed 1 base, with 7 bases lying between them. For the CDR3, the DNA is TGTGCCACCAGTGAAAGAAGCAATCAGCCCCAGCATTTT. Translating gives CATSERSNQPQHF. Complete variable domain (other parts from reference TRBV15 and TRBJ1-5): DAMVIQNPRYQVTQFGKPVTLSCSQTLNHNVMYWYQQKSSQAPKLLFHYYDKDFNNEADTPDNFQSRRPNTSFCFLDIRSPGLGDTAMYLCATSERSNQPQHFGDGTRLSIL.

This clone was counted once. Here the CDR3 reads CASSQGTENTEAFF. The DNA for the CDR3 is TGTGCCAGCAGCCAAGGGACAGAGAACACTGAAGCTTTCTTT. The V gene is TRBV7-2, the J gene TRBJ1-1, with 7 bases aligning to TRBD1. This CDR3 has 14 residues. Germline CDR1 is SGHTA and CDR2 is FQGNSA. Unmatched junction bases numbered 4, after V lost 5 bases and J lost 1 base.

This chain links TRBV19 with TRBJ1-2; the D is unclear. The germline CDR1 and CDR2 sequences are LNHDA and SQIVND (reference sequence). The CDR3 runs to 14 residues. V was cut by 1 base and J by 13 bases, with 19 bases left in between. CDR3 sequence reads: CASSIGAEGGRGTF. Written as DNA, the CDR3 is TGTGCCAGTAGTATAGGGGCCGAGGGAGGGCGCGGCACCTTC.

This clone was seen only once. The rearrangement joins TRBV9 to TRBJ1-2; TRBD1 matches 7 bases. J gave up 4 bases and V 0 bases, and 6 bases lay outside the gene matches. In germline, CDR1 is SGDLS, CDR2 YYNGEE. This CDR3 has 15 residues. The CDR3 DNA is TGTGCCAGCAGCGTAGAGGGGACAGCTTTCTATGGCTACACCTTC. This sequence encodes CASSVEGTAFYGYTF. The full variable domain, with the rest looked up from reference TRBV9 and TRBJ1-2, is DSGVTQTPKHLITATGQRVTLRCSPRSGDLSVYWYQQSLDQGLQFLIQYYNGEERAKGNILERFSAQQFPDLHSELNLSSLELGDSALYFCASSVEGTAFYGYTFGSGTRLTVV.

The chain combines TRBV10-3 with TRBJ1-5; D gene uncertain. The V and J ends lost 3 bases and 3 bases respectively, with 9 bases between them. Germline values: CDR1 ENHRY, CDR2 SYGVKD. This CDR3 contains 14 residues. CDR3 sequence reads: CAISEETPNQPQHF. CDR3 nucleotide sequence: TGTGCCATCAGTGAAGAGACCCCCAATCAGCCCCAGCATTTT.

This chain uses TRBV7-2 with TRBJ2-1; TRBD2 might be the D (6 bases). This CDR3 has 12 amino acids. Trimming took 2 bases from V and 9 from J, leaving 8 bases between them. Germline loops: CDR1 SGHTA, CDR2 FQGNSA. CDR3 bases: TGTGCCAGCAGCTTACTGCGGGGTGAGCAGTTCTTC. Protein product: CASSLLRGEQFF.

This CDR3 reads CASSLGDRNTGELFF. The CDR3 bases are TGTGCCAGCAGTCTTGGGGACAGGAACACCGGGGAGCTGTTTTTT. The chain joins TRBV28 to TRBJ2-2; 7 nucleotides agree with TRBD1. The J segment lost 1 base and the V segment lost 5 bases, leaving 4 bases of the junction unmatched. This CDR3 contains 15 residues. Germline assignment: CDR1 MDHEN and CDR2 SYDVKM.

The chain couples TRBV20-1 to TRBJ1-1; D not certain. The V end was cut by 0 bases, the J end by 10 bases, with 6 bases between. The CDR3 loop spans 10 amino acids. Germline values: CDR1 DFQATT, CDR2 SNEGSKA (reference sequence). CDR3: CSARDIGAFF. The DNA of the CDR3 is TGCAGTGCTAGAGATATCGGAGCTTTCTTT.

This chain joins TRBV18 and TRBJ1-1, with TRBD1 identical over 11 bases. The trim removed 3 bases at V and 5 bases at J, leaving 8 bases unmatched. CDR1 KGHSH and CDR2 LQKENI come from the germline V gene. The CDR3 consists of 16 residues. The CDR3 nucleotides are TGTGCCAGCTCACCCCTCGGGACAGGGGGAAAAACTGAAGCTTTCTTT. It yields the protein CASSPLGTGGKTEAFF. Full variable domain (outside the CDR3, taken from reference TRBV18 and TRBJ1-1): NAGVMQNPRHLVRRRGQEARLRCSPMKGHSHVYWYRQLPEEGLKFMVYLQKENIIDESGMPKERFSAEFPKEGPSILRIQQVVRGDSAAYFCASSPLGTGGKTEAFFGQGTRLTVV.

The rearrangement links TRBV6-5 to TRBJ1-1, with D unclear. This CDR3 region has 11 residues. CDR1 MNHEY and CDR2 SVGAGI come from the germline V gene. Between the trimmed V and J ends, which lost 7 bases and 0 bases, there was a span of 3 bases. This chain's CDR3 is CASKLNTEAFF. CDR3 in DNA: TGTGCCAGCAAGCTGAACACTGAAGCTTTCTTT.

This clone came up a few times. The chain has TRBV9 and TRBJ2-3; D remains ambiguous. Looked up from germline, CDR1 is SGDLS and CDR2 is YYNGEE. V was shortened by 0 bases and J by 4 bases, with 9 bases between the two germline ends. The CDR3 spans 14 residues. The CDR3 region is CASSVANRPDTQYF. The CDR3 bases are TGTGCCAGCAGCGTAGCCAACCGGCCAGATACGCAGTATTTT.

J is TRBJ2-7 and V is TRBV19; the match to TRBD2 covers 12 bases. V lost 5 bases and J lost 4; bases outside the gene matches: 9. CDR1 and CDR2 (germline): LNHDA, SQIVND (reference sequence). CDR3 length: 16 residues. The CDR3 is CASSGLAGGPPYEQYF. CDR3 in DNA: TGTGCCAGTAGTGGGCTAGCGGGAGGGCCACCGTACGAGCAGTACTTC. Using reference TRBV19 and TRBJ2-7 for the parts outside the CDR3, the full variable domain is DGGITQSPKYLFRKEGQNVTLSCEQNLNHDAMYWYRQDPGQGLRLIYYSQIVNDFQKGDIAEGYSVSREKKESFPLTVTSAQKNPTAFYLCASSGLAGGPPYEQYFGPGTRLTVT.